The 21 T cell receptor beta chains below come from one sample, sequenced in a study of blood T cells in healthy people across ages. A second PCR of 7 to 11 cycles used a sample-barcoded 5' primer and a J-beta primer mix. Using its own MiXCR run on the 5' RACE reads, TCRdb lists one record per CDR3 protein. The sample lists approximately 810,000 distinct CDR3 sequences, 25% to 35% occurring once. The specimen sequenced was blood. The receptor set was obtained from a woman older than 75 in good health.

The chain links TRBV6-1 to TRBJ2-1; the match to TRBD2 covers 8 bases. This CDR3 comprises 14 residues. The ends lost 4 bases at V and 13 bases at J; junction bases unmatched: 12. CDR1 and CDR2 from the germline V gene are MNHNS and SASEGT. The CDR3 sequence: CASSGGLAGETQFF. CDR3 nucleotide sequence: TGTGCCAGCAGTGGCGGACTAGCTGGGGAGACCCAGTTCTTC.

This clonotype came up many times. The chain is built from TRBV7-2 and TRBJ2-5; D uncertain. The germline CDR1 and CDR2 sequences are SGHTA and FQGNSA. V lost 3 bases, J lost 5 bases, and 7 bases lay in between. CDR3 length equals 12 residues. The CDR3 DNA follows: TGTGCCAGCAGCTTTGGAAGGGAGACCCAGTACTTC. Translated: CASSFGRETQYF.

Regarding this clonotype: A read error may produce the germline difference seen at one junction end. This chain uses TRBV18 with TRBJ1-1; no clear D gene. Germline assignment: CDR1 KGHSH and CDR2 LQKENI. This CDR3 comprises 14 residues. CDR3: CAGSPLTANTEAFF. The CDR3, as DNA: TGTGCCGGCTCACCACTGACGGCGAACACTGAAGCTTTCTTT. Using reference TRBV18 and TRBJ1-1 for the parts outside the CDR3, the full variable domain is NAGVMQNPRHLVRRRGQEARLRCSPMKGHSHVYWYRQLPEEGLKFMVYLQKENIIDESGMPKERFSAEFPKEGPSILRIQQVVRGDSAAYFCAGSPLTANTEAFFGQGTRLTVV.

This clonotype was recorded at least ten times. The chain has TRBV6-1 and TRBJ2-4; 15 bases are shared with TRBD2. CDR1 and CDR2 from the germline V gene are MNHNS and SASEGT. V was clipped by 6 bases and J by 1 base; unmatched bases: 1. The CDR3 has 16 amino acids. This CDR3 reads CASRGTSGGAKNIQYF. Here the CDR3 DNA reads TGTGCCAGCAGAGGGACTAGCGGGGGGGCCAAAAACATTCAGTACTTC.

The CDR3 reads CSPQARADTQYF. The CDR3 nucleotides read TGCAGTCCCCAGGCGCGAGCAGATACGCAGTATTTT. This rearrangement joins TRBV20-1 to TRBJ2-3; D gene uncertain. Trimming cost V 8 bases and J 4 bases, with 13 bases left between them. CDR1 DFQATT and CDR2 SNEGSKA come from the germline V gene (reference sequence). The CDR3 is 12 amino acids.

This clonotype was seen at least ten times. The CDR3 region is CASSSLRGPLIAFF. The CDR3 DNA reads as TGTGCCAGCAGTTCCCTCAGGGGACCTTTGATCGCTTTCTTT. The chain recombines TRBV27 with TRBJ1-1; a weak D match, TRBD1 (6 bases). V lost 4 bases and J lost 11, with 20 bases in between. This CDR3 has 14 residues. Germline lookup yields CDR1 MNHEY and CDR2 SMNVEV (reference sequence).

This clonotype was seen more than once but under ten times. The genes are TRBV20-1 and TRBJ2-3; 8 bases agree with TRBD2. The CDR3 is 14 residues long. The V gene's germline CDR1 is DFQATT and CDR2 SNEGSKA (reference sequence). V lost 6 bases to trimming and J lost 2 bases; unmatched junction nucleotides: 7. The CDR3 nucleotides read TGCAGTGCGCTACCGGGGGGGTTCACAGATACGCAGTATTTT. Encoded protein: CSALPGGFTDTQYF.

This clonotype was recorded many times. The chain has TRBV20-1 and TRBJ2-1; TRBD2 aligns across 8 bases. This CDR3 comprises 13 residues. Germline V gene sequence: CDR1 DFQATT, CDR2 SNEGSKA (reference sequence). V dropped 3 bases and J dropped 2; count of bases not matched to a gene: 0. The DNA of the CDR3 is TGCAGTGCTAGCGGGGGGGCCTACAATGAGCAGTTCTTC. Its protein is CSASGGAYNEQFF.

V and J are TRBV29-1 and TRBJ2-3; D possibly corresponds to TRBD2 (6 bases). Germline loops: CDR1 SQVTM, CDR2 ANQGSEA. The V end lost 6 bases, the J end lost 3 bases, and 19 bases lay between the germline ends. This CDR3 has 15 amino acids. This CDR3 is CSVNSGAGSTDTQYF. CDR3 DNA: TGCAGCGTCAACTCTGGGGCGGGAAGTACAGATACGCAGTATTTT.

This clonotype has only a few counts. This chain joins TRBV6-1 and TRBJ1-5; 12 positions match TRBD1. Germline CDR1 reads MNHNS; CDR2 reads SASEGT. With V trimmed by 4 bases and J by 2 bases, 12 bases remained unmatched. The CDR3 sequence is 19 residues long. Here the CDR3 DNA reads TGTGCCAGCAGTGTCCCGGGACAGGGGGCAGGGTTGGGCAATCAGCCCCAGCATTTT. Translated, it gives CASSVPGQGAGLGNQPQHF.

This clonotype was counted a few times. The rearrangement joins TRBV3-1 to TRBJ1-5; tentative D call: TRBD1 (5 bases). The CDR3 length is 15 residues. Germline lookup yields CDR1 LGHDT and CDR2 YNNKEL (reference sequence). V was clipped by 1 base and J by 5 bases, with 12 bases between them. CDR3 in amino acids: CASSQGAGGHQPQHF. For the CDR3, the DNA is TGTGCCAGCAGCCAAGGAGCGGGGGGTCATCAGCCCCAGCATTTT.

This clonotype was counted ten times or more. The rearrangement links TRBV7-2 to TRBJ1-1, with D possibly being TRBD1 (5 bases). Germline CDR1 is SGHTA and CDR2 is FQGNSA. V shed 5 bases and J shed 11 bases, with 21 bases lying between them. The CDR3 has 14 amino acids. CDR3 sequence: CASSEDTAGRGAFF. As DNA, the CDR3 is TGTGCCAGCAGCGAAGATACGGCGGGGCGGGGGGCTTTCTTT.

On this clonotype itself: A much larger clonotype is one base distant, so this may be a read error. The V and J genes are TRBV6-5 and TRBJ1-5; no reliable D call. Germline V gene data show CDR1 as MNHEY and CDR2 as SVGAGI. With 6 bases removed from V and 3 bases from J, the gap between germline ends came to 9 bases. The CDR3 has 13 residues. The CDR3 nucleotides are TGTGCCAGCAGAAGACATATCAATCAGCCCCAGCATTTT. The encoded protein is CASRRHINQPQHF.

This clonotype has a count of ten or more. The chain recombines TRBV9 with TRBJ2-3, with TRBD1 as a possible D gene (6 bases). Germline CDR1 and CDR2: SGDLS and YYNGEE. V lost 0 bases, J lost 5 bases, and 13 bases lay in between. This CDR3 is 15 amino acids long. CDR3 in DNA: TGTGCCAGCAGCGTAGGTGCGCCAGGGGTAGATACGCAGTATTTT. It encodes CASSVGAPGVDTQYF.

This clonotype was seen repeatedly, ten times or more. V usage is TRBV20-1 and J usage is TRBJ2-3; D perhaps matches TRBD2 (5 bases). Germline CDR1 reads DFQATT; CDR2 reads SNEGSKA (reference sequence). Trimming cost V 5 bases and J 2 bases, with 11 bases left between them. The CDR3 is made up of 13 amino acids. The CDR3 loop reads CSALDSDTDTQYF. The CDR3 DNA reads TGCAGTGCTCTGGATAGCGACACAGATACGCAGTATTTT.

This chain connects TRBV20-1 to TRBJ2-7, with D possibly TRBD1 on 6 matching bases. CDR1 is DFQATT, CDR2 SNEGSKA, per germline (reference sequence). The CDR3 loop spans 14 amino acids. Trimming removed 5 bases from V and 3 bases from J, with 17 bases in between. The CDR3 loop is CSARLGGMRYEQYF. In DNA, the CDR3 is TGCAGTGCTCGGTTAGGGGGTATGCGCTACGAGCAGTACTTC.

A few counts support this clonotype. The chain carries TRBV12-3 or TRBV12-4 and TRBJ2-1; 7 nucleotides match TRBD2. Trimming cost V 2 bases and J 7 bases; bases outside gene matches: 8. The CDR3 runs to 15 residues. The CDR3 is CASSLRAGTRNEQFF. The CDR3 DNA sequence: TGTGCCAGCAGTTTACGAGCGGGGACCCGAAATGAGCAGTTCTTC.

Turning to this clonotype: Germline is not matched at one junction end, which may reflect a read error. J is TRBJ2-6 and V is TRBV12-3 or TRBV12-4, with D possibly being TRBD1 (6 bases). CDR3 size: 15 residues. The chain's CDR3 is CASTLGTIGANVRTF. CDR3 bases: TGTGCCAGCACCTTAGGGACAATTGGGGCCAACGTCCGGACTTTC.

There are many counts of this clonotype. The genes are TRBV20-1 and TRBJ2-1, with no clear D. CDR3 size: 13 residues. CDR1 DFQATT and CDR2 SNEGSKA come from the germline V gene (reference sequence). The germline V and J ends were trimmed by 3 bases and 5 bases, with 11 bases remaining between them. This CDR3 is CSASRAEHNEQFF. In nucleotides, the CDR3 is TGCAGTGCTAGTAGGGCAGAACACAATGAGCAGTTCTTC.

A word on this clonotype: A much bigger clone sits one base away, suggesting this may be a read error. This chain links TRBV20-1 with TRBJ2-5, with 7 bases lining up with TRBD2. This CDR3 comprises 14 residues. The germline gives CDR1 DFQATT, CDR2 SNEGSKA (reference sequence). The DNA for the CDR3 is TGCAGTGCTGGAGATTGGGGGGGGCAAGAGACCCAGTACTTC. Translated, it gives CSAGDWGGQETQYF.

Details on this clonotype: At one boundary the junction diverges from the germline segment, which might be a read error. CDR3 nucleotide sequence: TGTGCCTGCAGCCCAGGGTTCTCCACTGAAGCTTTCTTT. Its protein is CACSPGFSTEAFF. V gene TRBV9 combines with J gene TRBJ1-1, with D maybe TRBD1 (5 bases). Germline CDR1 and CDR2: SGDLS and YYNGEE. This CDR3 comprises 13 residues.